This entry describes one T cell receptor (beta chain). Its target is not known. This record comes from a study of cytomegalovirus exposure and HLA in healthy donors. Study-level information: Prior work identified 120 million or so unique TCR beta sequences in some 200 million T cells. Among about 380 genotyped donors, around 81% fell in the Caucasian-associated ancestry cluster. Study-wide results and caveats: One cluster of highly shared sequence variants probably arose as a sequencing artifact.

This PCR relied on a set of 60 Vbeta primers and 13 Jbeta primers. Repertoires were generated with immunoSEQ multiplex PCR, while TCRdb's copy carries only in-frame clones and drops some. Of fewer than 120,000 clones listed, approximately 79% are singletons. Healthy bone marrow donors formed the donor group. Germline CDR1 is MNHEY and CDR2 is SMNVEV (reference sequence). CDR3 size: 14 residues. With 5 bases clipped from V and 5 bases from J, the junction kept 7 bases outside the gene matches. The sample comprised PBMCs. The V gene is TRBV27, the J gene TRBJ1-1; 8 bases line up with TRBD1. The sequence was obtained from a man younger than 40 in good health and CMV-seropositive. CDR3 amino acids: CASSPTGGGTEAFF. CDR3 nucleotides: TGTGCCAGCAGTCCAACAGGGGGGGGGACTGAAGCTTTCTTT.